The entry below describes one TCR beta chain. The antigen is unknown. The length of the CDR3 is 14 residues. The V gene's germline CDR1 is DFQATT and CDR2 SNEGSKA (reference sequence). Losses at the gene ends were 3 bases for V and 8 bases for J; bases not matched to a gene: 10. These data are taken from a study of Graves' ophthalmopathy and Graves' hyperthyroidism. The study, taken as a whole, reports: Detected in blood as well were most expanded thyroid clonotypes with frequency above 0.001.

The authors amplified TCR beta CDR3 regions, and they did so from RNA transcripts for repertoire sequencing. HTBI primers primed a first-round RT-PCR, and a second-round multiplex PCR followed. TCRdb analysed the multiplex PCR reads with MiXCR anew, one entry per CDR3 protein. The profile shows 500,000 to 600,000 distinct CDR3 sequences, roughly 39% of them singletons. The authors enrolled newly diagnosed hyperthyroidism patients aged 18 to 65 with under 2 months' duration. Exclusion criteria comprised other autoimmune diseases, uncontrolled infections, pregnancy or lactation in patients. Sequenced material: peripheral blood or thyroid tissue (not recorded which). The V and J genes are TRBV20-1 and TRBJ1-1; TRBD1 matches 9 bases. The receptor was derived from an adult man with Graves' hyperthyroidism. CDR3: CSASRDRESWEAFF. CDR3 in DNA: TGCAGTGCTAGCAGGGACAGGGAGAGTTGGGAAGCTTTCTTT.